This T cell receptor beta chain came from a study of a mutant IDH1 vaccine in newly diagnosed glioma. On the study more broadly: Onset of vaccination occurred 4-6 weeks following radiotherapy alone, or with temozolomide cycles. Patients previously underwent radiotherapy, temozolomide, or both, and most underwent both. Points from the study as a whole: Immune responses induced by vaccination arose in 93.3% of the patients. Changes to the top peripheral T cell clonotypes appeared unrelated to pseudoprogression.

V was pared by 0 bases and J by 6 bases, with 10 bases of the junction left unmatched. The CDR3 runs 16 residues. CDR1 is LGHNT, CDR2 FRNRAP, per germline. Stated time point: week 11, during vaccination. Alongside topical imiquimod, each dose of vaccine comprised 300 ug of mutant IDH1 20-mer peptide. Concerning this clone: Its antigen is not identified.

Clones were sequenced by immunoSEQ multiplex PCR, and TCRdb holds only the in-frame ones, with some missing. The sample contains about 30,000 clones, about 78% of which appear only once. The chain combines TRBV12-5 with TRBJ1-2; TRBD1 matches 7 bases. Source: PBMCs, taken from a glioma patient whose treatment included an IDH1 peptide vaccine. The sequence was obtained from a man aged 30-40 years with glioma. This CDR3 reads CASGLVVTGEPHGYTF. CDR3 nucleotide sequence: TGTGCTAGTGGTTTGGTAGTAACAGGGGAACCTCATGGCTACACCTTC.